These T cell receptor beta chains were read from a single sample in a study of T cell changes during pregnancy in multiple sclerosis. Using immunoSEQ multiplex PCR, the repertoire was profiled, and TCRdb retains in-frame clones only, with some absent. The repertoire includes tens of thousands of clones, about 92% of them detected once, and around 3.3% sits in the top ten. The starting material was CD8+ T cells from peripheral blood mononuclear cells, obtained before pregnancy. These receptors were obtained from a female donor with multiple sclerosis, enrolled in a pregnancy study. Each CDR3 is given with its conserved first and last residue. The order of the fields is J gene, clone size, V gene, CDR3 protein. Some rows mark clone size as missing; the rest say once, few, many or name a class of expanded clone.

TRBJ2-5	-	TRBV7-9	CASSVRGPQETQYF
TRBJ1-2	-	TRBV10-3	CAIRQNYGYTF
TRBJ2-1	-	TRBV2	CASSEGTSGYNEQFF
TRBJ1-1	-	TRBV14	CASSQVQGEAFF
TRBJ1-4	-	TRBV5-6	CASSPGDSELFF
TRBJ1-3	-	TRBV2	CATPREGISGNTIYF
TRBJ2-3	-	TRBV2	CASRKASTDTQYF
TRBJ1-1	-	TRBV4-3	CASSSGTSNTEAFF
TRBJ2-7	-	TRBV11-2	CASSLGQVYEQYF
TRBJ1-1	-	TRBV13	CASSLRTGVNTEAFF
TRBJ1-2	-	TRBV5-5	CASSLGWGPNGYTF
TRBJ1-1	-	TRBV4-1	CASSQEDTGGTEAFF
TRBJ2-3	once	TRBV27	CASSPAAGLGTDTQYF
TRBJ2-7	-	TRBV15	CATSVPQSEQGYEQYF
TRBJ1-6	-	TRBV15	CATSRDRVPSNSPLHF
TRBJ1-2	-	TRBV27	CASSSSSGPNYGYTF
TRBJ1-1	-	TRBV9	CASSLGDRGTEAFF
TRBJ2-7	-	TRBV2	CASSESPGTGAYEQYF
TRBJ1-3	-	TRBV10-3	CAAREGLGNTIYF
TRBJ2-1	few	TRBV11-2	CASSPEGWEQFF
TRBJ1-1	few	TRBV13	CASSNGENTEAFF
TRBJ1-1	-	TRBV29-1	CSVEVAGGPEAFF
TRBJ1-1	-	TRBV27	CASRDSLMNTEAFF
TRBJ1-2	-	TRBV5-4	CASSFGQRLDYGYTF
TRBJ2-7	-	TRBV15	CATGDSRAYEQYF
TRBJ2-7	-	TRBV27	CASSLSESHYEQYF
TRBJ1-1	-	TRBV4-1	CASSQDRSGANTEAFF
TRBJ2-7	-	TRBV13	CASSLGSSGGTHEQYF
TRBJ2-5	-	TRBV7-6	CASSLETGGGETQYF
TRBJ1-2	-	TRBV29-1	CSVEPDRGPYGYTF
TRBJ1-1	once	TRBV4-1	CASSLEGGENTEAFF
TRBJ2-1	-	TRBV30	CAWGTSTNEQFF